This TCR beta chain was retrieved from a study of regulatory T cells in long-lasting Graves disease. Findings of the study overall: With persistent disease, TRBV28, TRBJ1-2 and TRBJ2-5 were the favored segments. Persistent-disease Graves' patients showed less TCR diversity than new cases.

Time point meaning: persistent/refractory GD, antithyroid drugs over 5 years with positive TRAb. The TCR library was made from RNA extracted from PBMCs. It was by American Thyroid Association guidelines that Graves' disease was diagnosed. Both iRepertoire HTBI primers and Arm-PCR of CDR3 regions were used to build the TCR beta libraries. One entry per CDR3 protein, called by TCRdb with MiXCR from the multiplex PCR reads. The sample holds 700,000 or so distinct CDR3 sequences; approximately 31% are singletons and the top ten take under 55%. This CDR3 is 14 amino acids long. The ends were cut back, 2 bases at V and 0 bases at J, with 7 bases in the middle. Germline V gives CDR1 KGHSY, CDR2 FQNENV. A note on this clonotype: Its antigen is unknown.

This TCR was recovered from a female donor with Graves disease. V and J are TRBV16 and TRBJ1-1, with D uncertain. The sample here was peripheral blood mononuclear cells (PBMCs), taken when the disease was refractory, from a patient treated with antithyroid drugs. The CDR3 reads CASSQRFMNTEAFF. Written as DNA, the CDR3 is TGTGCCAGCAGCCAACGATTCATGAACACTGAAGCTTTCTTT.